Sequencing of this T cell receptor (beta chain) was carried out in a study of shared clonotypes between healthy human individuals. As for the study in general: Those who served as donors were a couple of women and a few men between the ages of 18 and 49.

Method: immunoSEQ multiplex PCR; TCRdb's copy keeps in-frame clones and lacks some. The data contain about 2.3 million clones, around 90% of them singletons. In germline, CDR1 is SQVTM, CDR2 ANQGSEA. Trimming pared 2 bases from V and 1 base from J, leaving 8 bases between. The CDR3 contains 13 residues. The J gene is TRBJ1-1, the V gene TRBV29-1, with no clear D. The sample consisted of naive CD4+ T cells from PBMCs. The subset denotes: CD45RA+ positively selected. This TCR came from a man aged 18 to 35 in good health. Some clones in this sample may be carry-over from other donors' samples. The CDR3 DNA reads TGCAGCGTTGAAACTAATGAGAACACTGAAGCTTTCTTT. Residues: CSVETNENTEAFF. The complete variable domain, with remaining parts taken from reference TRBV29-1 and TRBJ1-1, reads SAVISQKPSRDICQRGTSLTIQCQVDSQVTMMFWYRQQPGQSLTLIATANQGSEATYESGFVIDKFPISRPNLTFSTLTVSNMSPEDSSIYLCSVETNENTEAFFGQGTRLTVV.